The following is a TCR beta chain sequence with its context. The table came from immunoSEQ multiplex PCR; TCRdb's copy has only in-frame clones and leaves some out. In the table there are 100,000 to 150,000 clones, around nine tenths of which are singletons. These data come from a study of control samples from healthy donors and cancer patients. V lost 5 bases and J lost 2, with 5 bases in between. There are 12 residues in the CDR3. Germline CDR1 and CDR2: MDHEN and SYDVKM. The chain is built from TRBV28 and TRBJ2-3; no clear D gene. Sequencing was performed on PBMCs. The sequence came from a man aged 50 or older with head and neck cancer. The CDR3 here is CASSTNTDTQYF. DNA for the CDR3: TGTGCCAGCAGTACCAACACAGATACGCAGTATTTT.